The 32 T cell receptor beta chains below were found in one sample sequenced in a study of cytomegalovirus exposure and HLA in healthy donors (dated by TCRdb to 2016 to 2017). The library was produced with the immunoSEQ multiplex PCR assay. A mixture of 60 forward primers for TCR Vbeta segments and 13 reverse primers for TCR Jbeta segments was used in the multiplex PCR. TCRdb obtained this table from immuneACCESS and retained in-frame rearrangements with V and J assigned. These tables miss some clones; where compared with another copy, unresolved V genes account for less than half of the shortfall, and the remainder is unexplained. The sample table lists over 150,000 clones, 73% of them with a count of one. Clones ranked in the top ten supply under 7% of the sample. Sequenced material: PBMCs. The origin of the receptors is a woman younger than 35 in good health and CMV-seropositive.

The CDR3 is CASSLDRAGGGQPQHF. Written as DNA, the CDR3 is TGTGCCAGCAGCTTAGATCGGGCAGGGGGCGGTCAGCCCCAGCATTTT. The rearrangement links TRBV7-2 to TRBJ1-5; TRBD1 matches 8 bases. CDR3 length equals 16 residues. V lost 1 base to trimming and J lost 6 bases; unmatched junction nucleotides: 8. The germline V gene encodes CDR1 SGHTA and CDR2 FQGNSA.

The chain links TRBV6-5 to TRBJ2-7; TRBD1 matches 10 bases. CDR1 MNHEY and CDR2 SVGAGI come from the germline V gene. This CDR3 has 15 amino acids. V gave up 5 bases and J gave up 2 bases; unmatched junction bases: 6. This chain's CDR3 is CASSTGTGATYEQYF. The CDR3 DNA is TGTGCCAGCAGTACAGGGACAGGGGCGACCTACGAGCAGTACTTC.

By sample fraction, this clone is medium-sized. The V gene is TRBV11-3, the J gene TRBJ1-1; unclear D gene. The CDR3 has 15 amino acids. Per germline, CDR1 SGHNT and CDR2 YENEEA. Between the trimmed V and J ends, which lost 5 bases and 3 bases, there was a span of 16 bases. The CDR3, as DNA: TGTGCCAGCAGCACCCTGGGCCGGTTGGACACTGAAGCTTTCTTT. It is translated as CASSTLGRLDTEAFF.

The chain couples TRBV10-3 to TRBJ2-7; tentatively, D is TRBD1 (5 bases). Germline V lookup: CDR1 ENHRY, CDR2 SYGVKD. The ends were cut back, 3 bases at V and 3 bases at J, with 12 bases in the middle. The CDR3 covers 14 residues. CDR3 nucleotide sequence: TGTGCCATCAGTGACTCAGGGCTATACTACGAGCAGTACTTC. Amino acids: CAISDSGLYYEQYF.

The rearrangement links TRBV4-1 to TRBJ2-1; possible D gene TRBD2, 6 bases. This CDR3 spans 16 amino acids. V was clipped by 3 bases and J by 3 bases, with 15 bases between them. CDR1 and CDR2 (germline): MGHRA, YSYEKL. The CDR3 DNA reads TGCGCCAGCAGCCAGGCCTTGGGAGGACACTACAATGAGCAGTTCTTC. Its translation is CASSQALGGHYNEQFF.

In DNA form, the CDR3 reads TGTGCCAGCAGCTTAACTCGGACAGGGCTAAGGGCATACGAGCAGTACTTC. Translated: CASSLTRTGLRAYEQYF. The chain combines TRBV7-8 with TRBJ2-7, with 8 bases identical to TRBD1. The germline CDR1 and CDR2 sequences are SGHVS and FQNEAQ. The CDR3 is 17 residues long. The J segment lost 4 bases and the V segment lost 2 bases, leaving 13 bases of the junction unmatched. Filled out from reference TRBV7-8 and TRBJ2-7, the complete variable domain reads GAGVSQSPRYKVAKRGQDVALRCDPISGHVSLFWYQQALGQGPEFLTYFQNEAQLDKSGLPSDRFFAERPEGSVSTLKIQRTQQEDSAVYLCASSLTRTGLRAYEQYFGPGTRLTVT.

This clone was counted between two and nine times. The rearrangement joins TRBV27 to TRBJ2-3; TRBD2 matches 12 bases. The CDR3 contains 18 residues. The V segment lost 1 base and the J segment 2 bases; nucleotides outside the gene matches: 7. The germline gives CDR1 MNHEY, CDR2 SMNVEV (reference sequence). CDR3 nucleotides: TGTGCCAGCAGTTTATTACGGACTAGCGGGGTGAACACAGATACGCAGTATTTT. Protein product: CASSLLRTSGVNTDTQYF.

The V call is TRBV7-9, the J call TRBJ1-2; TRBD1 agrees at 7 bases. Germline trimming cut 5 bases from V and 4 bases from J; bases unmatched to any gene: 7. CDR3 size: 14 residues. CDR1 SEHNR and CDR2 FQNEAQ come from the germline V gene (reference sequence). CDR3 DNA sequence: TGTGCCAGCAGCCAGAACAGGGGTACCTATGGCTACACCTTC. Translated: CASSQNRGTYGYTF.

The chain couples TRBV7-2 to TRBJ1-2; TRBD1 aligns across 10 bases. The V gene's germline CDR1 is SGHTA and CDR2 FQGNSA. This CDR3 has 14 residues. V lost 5 bases and J lost 7; bases outside the gene matches: 7. The CDR3 sequence is CASSQGQGSGGYTF. The CDR3 DNA follows: TGTGCCAGCAGCCAGGGACAGGGGTCAGGTGGCTACACCTTC. Filled out from reference TRBV7-2 and TRBJ1-2, the complete variable domain reads GAGVSQSPSNKVTEKGKDVELRCDPISGHTALYWYRQSLGQGLEFLIYFQGNSAPDKSGLPSDRFSAERTGGSVSTLTIQRTQQEDSAVYLCASSQGQGSGGYTFGSGTRLTVV.

About this clone itself: Other DNA sequences from this sample encode an identical CDR3 as well. The CDR3 nucleotides read TGTGCCATCAGTGAGTCGGGACAGGTCCCAAACAATGAGCAGTTCTTC. Translated: CAISESGQVPNNEQFF. The chain joins TRBV10-3 to TRBJ2-1; 8 bases map to TRBD1. The CDR3 covers 16 residues. V lost 0 bases, J lost 5 bases, and 6 bases stayed unmatched. The germline V gene has CDR1 ENHRY and CDR2 SYGVKD.

J is TRBJ1-4 and V is TRBV19; D uncertain. CDR1 is LNHDA, CDR2 SQIVND, per germline (reference sequence). The CDR3 is 13 residues long. With 6 bases removed from V and 8 bases from J, the gap between germline ends came to 13 bases. This CDR3 is CASRTTPREKLFF. The CDR3 nucleotides read TGTGCCAGTAGAACAACTCCTAGGGAAAAACTGTTTTTT.

The genes are TRBV19 and TRBJ1-1; D may be TRBD1 (6 bases). The V end was cut by 3 bases, the J end by 0 bases, with 8 bases between. Per germline, CDR1 LNHDA and CDR2 SQIVND (reference sequence). This CDR3 has 14 residues. CDR3 loop: CASSMQGMNTEAFF. In DNA form, the CDR3 reads TGTGCCAGTAGTATGCAGGGGATGAACACTGAAGCTTTCTTT.

The chain recombines TRBV7-9 with TRBJ1-1; D unclear. Germline CDR1 is SEHNR and CDR2 is FQNEAQ (reference sequence). V gave up 10 bases and J gave up 1 base, with 16 bases separating them. CDR3 length: 14 amino acids. This chain's CDR3 is CATSEGRSNTEAFF. The DNA of the CDR3 is TGTGCCACATCGGAGGGCAGATCGAACACTGAAGCTTTCTTT.

Of note for this clone: Different DNA sequences within this sample yield the same CDR3. The chain links TRBV6-6 to TRBJ1-1; tentatively, D is TRBD1 (6 bases). The CDR3 length is 11 residues. With 7 bases removed from V and 5 bases from J, the gap between germline ends came to 8 bases. Germline CDR1 reads MNHNY; CDR2 reads SVGAGI (reference sequence). The CDR3 coding sequence is TGTGCCAGCACTACAGGGACTGAAGCTTTCTTT. Protein sequence: CASTTGTEAFF.

The V call is TRBV29-1, the J call TRBJ1-2, with D possibly matching TRBD1 (5 bases). The CDR3 consists of 12 residues. With 3 bases removed from V and 8 bases from J, the gap between germline ends came to 13 bases. Per germline, CDR1 SQVTM and CDR2 ANQGSEA. CDR3: CSVEIGAGGYTF. The DNA for the CDR3 is TGCAGCGTTGAGATAGGGGCGGGGGGCTACACCTTC.

The chain recombines TRBV10-3 with TRBJ2-7; 9 nucleotides align to TRBD1. The CDR3 extends over 17 amino acids. Trimming cost V 10 bases and J 6 bases; bases outside gene matches: 22. Germline V gene data show CDR1 as ENHRY and CDR2 as SYGVKD. For the CDR3, the DNA is TGTGCCAGCAGCCCTAGTACAGGGACAGGGTTTTCACGCGAGCAGTACTTC. Its protein product is CASSPSTGTGFSREQYF.

This clone has just a few counts. This rearrangement joins TRBV6-5 to TRBJ1-2, with 8 bases that match TRBD1. J was trimmed by 4 bases and V by 6 bases; bases with no gene match: 10. Germline-derived CDR1 and CDR2 are MNHEY and SVGAGI. This CDR3 is built from 15 residues. CDR3 amino acids: CASSYAPGQGYGYTF. CDR3 nucleotides: TGTGCCAGCAGCTACGCGCCAGGACAGGGCTATGGCTACACCTTC.

V gene TRBV5-5 combines with J gene TRBJ1-1, with D possibly TRBD1 on 5 matching bases. V was shortened by 0 bases and J by 4 bases, with 10 bases between the two germline ends. The germline CDR1 and CDR2 sequences are SGHKS and YYEKEE (reference sequence). The CDR3 is 14 amino acids. The DNA for the CDR3 is TGTGCCAGCAGCTTGGCCTTGGGGGGCACTGAAGCTTTCTTT. It encodes CASSLALGGTEAFF. The whole variable domain, filled in from reference TRBV5-5 and TRBJ1-1, reads DAGVTQSPTHLIKTRGQQVTLRCSPISGHKSVSWYQQVLGQGPQFIFQYYEKEERGRGNFPDRFSARQFPNYSSELNVNALLLGDSALYLCASSLALGGTEAFFGQGTRLTVV.

The chain carries TRBV13 and TRBJ2-1; no firm D call. Trimming removed 3 bases at V and 8 bases at J, with 11 bases between. The germline CDR1 and CDR2 sequences are PRHDT and FYEKMQ (reference sequence). There are 13 residues in the CDR3. CDR3 nucleotides: TGTGCCAGCAGCTTCCGTGGTCGGGATGAGCAGTTCTTC. Residues: CASSFRGRDEQFF.

The CDR3 region has the DNA TGCGCCAGCAGCTTGTCTACGGGGGGGGCCAATGAGCAGTTCTTC. Translating it yields CASSLSTGGANEQFF. The chain has TRBV5-1 and TRBJ2-1; 8 bases are shared with TRBD2. With V trimmed by 1 base and J by 6 bases, 6 bases remained unmatched. Germline CDR1 and CDR2: SGHRS and YFSETQ. The CDR3 loop spans 15 amino acids.

The V gene is TRBV9, the J gene TRBJ2-3; D remains ambiguous. Looked up from germline, CDR1 is SGDLS and CDR2 is YYNGEE. This CDR3 is built from 13 residues. The V end was cut by 1 base, the J end by 1 base, with 4 bases between. CDR3 sequence reads: CASSVLGTDTQYF. The CDR3 bases are TGTGCCAGCAGCGTACTAGGCACAGATACGCAGTATTTT.

This clone was recorded a few times. The rearrangement uses TRBV25-1 and TRBJ2-7; D not resolved. Trimming cost V 8 bases and J 1 base, with 9 bases left between them. This CDR3 is built from 12 residues. CDR1 is MGHDK and CDR2 is SYGVNS in the germline V gene. CDR3 nucleotide sequence: TGTGCCAGCGGAGTGGTTTCCTACGAGCAGTACTTC. Encoded protein: CASGVVSYEQYF.

The genes are TRBV2 and TRBJ1-1; no reliable D call. CDR3 size: 16 residues. Germline CDR1 reads SNHLY; CDR2 reads FYNNEI. With 1 base removed from V and 1 base from J, the gap between germline ends came to 13 bases. Written as DNA, the CDR3 is TGTGCCAGCAGTGAAGGGGCAGGCTTGGGGAACACTGAAGCTTTCTTT. This sequence encodes CASSEGAGLGNTEAFF.

The V gene is TRBV11-2, the J gene TRBJ1-1; 7 nucleotides match TRBD1. Trimming at V came to 9 bases and at J to 1 base, leaving 5 bases not matched to a gene. The germline V gene has CDR1 SGHAT and CDR2 FQNNGV. This CDR3 spans 13 amino acids. The CDR3 DNA is TGTGCCAGACCCCGGGACAGGAACACTGAAGCTTTCTTT. Translation: CARPRDRNTEAFF.

The chain joins TRBV19 to TRBJ1-4; D is uncertain. V lost 6 bases to trimming and J lost 7 bases, with 18 bases between them. The CDR3 extends over 15 amino acids. The V gene's germline CDR1 is LNHDA and CDR2 SQIVND (reference sequence). The CDR3 reads CASSAREFRIEKLFF. CDR3 DNA: TGTGCCAGTAGCGCCCGGGAGTTCCGAATTGAAAAACTGTTTTTT.

This rearrangement joins TRBV2 to TRBJ2-7; D may be TRBD1 (5 bases). Trimming took off 8 bases at V and 4 bases at J, with 27 bases between the two ends. CDR3 length: 17 residues. Germline V lookup: CDR1 SNHLY, CDR2 FYNNEI. CDR3 in amino acids: CASAGDHPGIWFYEQYF. The CDR3 coding sequence is TGTGCCAGCGCCGGCGACCACCCAGGGATTTGGTTTTACGAGCAGTACTTC.

The rearrangement links TRBV2 to TRBJ2-7; perhaps TRBD2 as D (6 bases). The CDR3 is 13 residues long. CDR1 SNHLY and CDR2 FYNNEI come from the germline V gene. The V gene lost 5 bases and the J gene lost 6 bases, with 14 bases spanning the gap. CDR3 nucleotide sequence: TGTGCCAGCAGTCGGGACTTAGCTTCCGAGCAGTACTTC. It codes for CASSRDLASEQYF.

The genes are TRBV4-3 and TRBJ1-5; D not resolved. Germline CDR1 is LGHNA and CDR2 is YSLEER. Trimming stripped 0 bases from V and 3 bases from J, with 9 bases between. The CDR3 extends over 15 amino acids. In DNA, the CDR3 is TGCGCCAGCAGCCAAGATCGTTCGGTCAATCAGCCCCAGCATTTT. Translation: CASSQDRSVNQPQHF.

The chain uses TRBV9 and TRBJ1-5, with D possibly TRBD1 on 5 matching bases. V was trimmed by 0 bases and J by 7 bases, leaving 14 bases between them. The CDR3 has 15 residues. The germline CDR1 and CDR2 sequences are SGDLS and YYNGEE. CDR3 in amino acids: CASSVAPGREQPQHF. Written as DNA, the CDR3 is TGTGCCAGCAGCGTAGCCCCAGGGAGGGAGCAGCCCCAGCATTTT.

This sequence joins TRBV7-3 and TRBJ1-2; D unresolved. V was cut by 5 bases and J by 8 bases, with 15 bases left in between. Germline-derived CDR1 and CDR2 are SGHTA and FQGTGA. The CDR3 length is 13 residues. The CDR3, as DNA: TGTGCCAGCAGCCCTTTCCTCGGGGTCGGCTACACCTTC. It codes for CASSPFLGVGYTF.

This sequence joins TRBV5-1 and TRBJ1-6; tentatively, D is TRBD1 (6 bases). Per germline, CDR1 SGHRS and CDR2 YFSETQ. The CDR3 is made up of 15 amino acids. V lost 0 bases to trimming and J lost 7 bases, with 11 bases between them. The DNA for the CDR3 is TGCGCCAGCAGCTTGGAGGGACACCAGAATTCACCCCTCCACTTT. This translates into CASSLEGHQNSPLHF.

The CDR3 bases are TGTGCCAGCAGCGGAATGGGGCAGGGGGCCTATGAGCAGTTCTTC. Amino acids: CASSGMGQGAYEQFF. The chain carries TRBV9 and TRBJ2-1, with 8 positions matching TRBD1. Per germline, CDR1 SGDLS and CDR2 YYNGEE. This CDR3 contains 15 residues. Trimming cost V 3 bases and J 8 bases; bases outside gene matches: 10.